The clone carrying this T cell receptor (beta chain) was found a few times. Cells are PBMCs isolated from around 9.4 ml of fresh blood. Germline-derived CDR1 and CDR2 are ENHRY and SYGVKD. The CDR3 totals 14 residues. V lost 3 bases and J lost 5, with 10 bases in between. This sample was included in a study of T cells in Graves' hyperthyroidism and ophthalmopathy. Researchers took RNA transcripts and amplified the TCR beta CDR3 regions from them. First-round RT-PCR targeting the TCR CDR3 was performed with the HTBI primer set. TCRdb reprocessed the multiplex PCR reads via MiXCR and lists one record per CDR3 protein. The profile covers roughly 380,000 distinct CDR3 sequences, with 13% appearing a single time and more than 20% taken by the ten largest.

The sample consisted of blood. This TCR was recovered from a man between 25 and 39 years old with Graves' hyperthyroidism that later progressed to Graves' ophthalmopathy. The chain carries TRBV10-3 and TRBJ1-4; D may be TRBD1 (6 bases). The CDR3 DNA reads TGTGCCATCAGTGAACAGGGCGCGAATGAAAAACTGTTTTTT. It encodes CAISEQGANEKLFF.